This T cell receptor beta chain was sequenced for a study of cytomegalovirus exposure and HLA in healthy donors. About the study: Earlier work reported 100 million or so unique TCR beta sequences from approximately 180 million T cells.

This clone was detected only a few times. Antigen: not known. PCR amplification relied on 60 Vbeta primers (plus 13 Jbeta primers). Using immunoSEQ multiplex PCR, the repertoire was profiled, and TCRdb retains in-frame clones only, with some absent. The top ten clones hold 6% to 8.5% of a sample with approximately 140,000 clones, around 60% of them seen once. Though nominally healthy at sampling, donors likely had unrecorded immune exposures. Germline V gene lookup returns CDR1 SGHNT and CDR2 YYREEE (reference sequence). Unmatched junction bases numbered 5, after V lost 3 bases and J lost 9 bases. The CDR3 totals 13 residues. Study-wide findings and caveats: Fewer N-insertions than the roughly 630-donor mean were reportedly shown by an Asian-associated ancestry cluster in a later analysis. The majority of CMV-associated TCR beta chains were reported as apparently HLA-restricted in a later analysis.

The TCR sequence derives from a woman aged 55 to 70 in good health and CMV-seropositive. The chain uses TRBV5-4 and TRBJ2-1, with 8 bases that match TRBD2. The sample consisted of PBMCs. The CDR3: CASSSGTSGEQFF. The DNA of the CDR3 is TGTGCCAGCAGCTCCGGGACTAGTGGTGAGCAGTTCTTC.